The 7 T cell receptor beta chains in this list originate from one sample, sequenced in a study of CD8 T cells in Susac syndrome. Reverse transcription of roughly 0.45 to 1 ug RNA used random hexamers. TCRdb reanalysed the immunoSEQ multiplex PCR reads using MiXCR and keeps one entry per CDR3 protein. The data hold 100,000 to 150,000 distinct CDR3 sequences, with about 95% observed a single time. Sequenced sample: CD8+ T cells from PBMCs. These receptors were obtained from a human donor with Susac syndrome.

The V gene is TRBV29-1, the J gene TRBJ2-3, with D perhaps being TRBD1 or TRBD2 (6 bases each). V was shortened by 0 bases and J by 6 bases, with 13 bases between the two germline ends. Germline V gene lookup returns CDR1 SQVTM and CDR2 ANQGSEA. This CDR3 spans 14 amino acids. The CDR3 nucleotides read TGCAGCGTTGAAGAGGAGGTAGGGGGGGATACGCAGTATTTT. Protein sequence: CSVEEEVGGDTQYF.

The gene calls are TRBV5-1 and TRBJ1-1; the D is unclear. The germline V and J ends were trimmed by 3 bases and 5 bases, with 11 bases remaining between them. The germline gives CDR1 SGHRS, CDR2 YFSETQ. This CDR3 is 13 amino acids long. The CDR3 loop reads CASSSEVGTEAFF. The CDR3 DNA sequence: TGCGCCAGCAGCTCGGAGGTGGGGACTGAAGCTTTCTTT.

This chain links TRBV12-3 or TRBV12-4 with TRBJ1-5; D is possibly TRBD1 (6 bases). V gave up 7 bases and J gave up 2 bases, with 15 bases separating them. The CDR3 is 15 residues long. This chain's CDR3 is CASTLDSMGNQPQHF. In nucleotides, the CDR3 is TGTGCCAGCACCTTGGACAGCATGGGCAATCAGCCCCAGCATTTT.

The chain has TRBV27 and TRBJ1-6; 8 bases fit TRBD1. The CDR3 runs to 16 residues. Trimming at V came to 4 bases and at J to 7 bases, leaving 9 bases not matched to a gene. Per germline, CDR1 MNHEY and CDR2 SMNVEV (reference sequence). CDR3 sequence reads: CASSSIGQGSNSPLHF. The CDR3 DNA follows: TGTGCCAGCAGTTCGATAGGACAGGGATCAAATTCACCCCTCCACTTT.

The chain employs TRBV2 and TRBJ1-2; D unclear. Looked up from germline, CDR1 is SNHLY and CDR2 is FYNNEI. The CDR3 is 12 residues long. V lost 6 bases and J lost 0, with 5 bases in between. DNA of the CDR3: TGTGCCAGCAGCGAATCTAACTATGGCTACACCTTC. Its translation: CASSESNYGYTF.

This chain connects TRBV29-1 to TRBJ2-3; 8 bases fit TRBD1. The V segment lost 1 base and the J segment 2 bases; nucleotides outside the gene matches: 17. Germline CDR1 and CDR2: SQVTM and ANQGSEA. This CDR3 region has 19 residues. CDR3 loop: CSVEGRGLPFPHHTDTQYF. DNA of the CDR3: TGCAGCGTTGAAGGCAGGGGGCTTCCATTCCCGCACCACACAGATACGCAGTATTTT.

A single count supports this clonotype. V is TRBV6-2 or TRBV6-3 and J is TRBJ2-7; D may be TRBD1 (5 bases). V gave up 0 bases and J gave up 0 bases, with 9 bases separating them. Germline CDR1 reads MNHEY; CDR2 reads SVGEGT. The length of the CDR3 is 15 residues. The CDR3 region has the DNA TGTGCCAGCAGTTACTCTGACAGTACCTCCTACGAGCAGTACTTC. It codes for CASSYSDSTSYEQYF.